One sample yielded the 2 T cell receptor beta chains listed below, sequenced in a study of T cells after posttransplantation cyclophosphamide. Cells defined as naive were viable CD3+CD4+ or CD3+CD8+ and CCR7+CD45RA+CD45RO-CD95-CD27+CD28+. Repertoires were generated with immunoSEQ multiplex PCR, while TCRdb's copy carries only in-frame clones and drops some. The data contain about 20,000 clones, under 99% of them singletons. The sequenced sample consisted of naive CD4+ T cells sorted from PBMCs. All receptors come from a man aged 40-55 years in good health, CMV-negative, and a related stem cell transplant donor.

The V gene is TRBV5-1, the J gene TRBJ2-5; 9 nucleotides match TRBD1. This CDR3 is 14 amino acids long. Trimming at V came to 5 bases and at J to 5 bases, leaving 7 bases not matched to a gene. The V gene's germline CDR1 is SGHRS and CDR2 YFSETQ. The CDR3 spells CASRSGTGRETQYF. In DNA, the CDR3 is TGCGCCAGCAGGTCCGGGACAGGGCGGGAGACCCAGTACTTC.

This chain connects TRBV11-2 to TRBJ2-7; 8 positions match TRBD2. The germline gives CDR1 SGHAT, CDR2 FQNNGV. J was trimmed by 3 bases and V by 2 bases; bases with no gene match: 6. The CDR3 totals 15 residues. The CDR3, as DNA: TGTGCCAGCAGCTTACAATCTAGCGGGTACTACGAGCAGTACTTC. It translates to CASSLQSSGYYEQYF.